The following is a TCR beta chain sequence with its context. This clonotype was recorded at least ten times. Its antigen has not been determined. Base quality data are lacking; no much larger clone is found one base away. These data are taken from a study of blood T cells in healthy people across ages (dated by TCRdb to the mid-2010s). Regarding the complete study: In model experiments, template switching captured about one uniquely barcoded TCR beta cDNA molecule for every two T cells. Using deep sequencing normalized with unique cDNA molecular identifiers, the study measured how TCR beta repertoire diversity changes with age. Donors were grouped into four age groups: young (average roughly 15 years), middle-aged (over 35), aged (over 55) and long-lived (approximately 78). Two additional independent replicas of 1 million unique cDNA reads from the same blood draw were analyzed for two donors (one aged 18 to 30 and one aged 80 or older). Results and caveats for the whole study, not just this receptor: Conclusive comparison of naive and antigen-experienced compartments was prevented by the profiling of bulk unsorted PBMCs. Because donor CMV infection status was unknown, age-related changes in expanded clonotypes were potentially confounded. Estimates of total diversity based on one million sequenced T cells were regarded as lower bounds and as underestimates. Compared with the aged group, the long-lived group had more naive CD4+ T cells, fewer expanded clones and increased TCR diversity, suggesting age selection. There was a strong correlation between observed TCR beta diversity and the percentage of naive T cells measured by flow cytometry. Observed TCR beta diversity per million T cells fell roughly linearly with age, and a significant reduction was already apparent by age about 43.

Library preparation employed 5' RACE. The instrument was an Illumina HiSeq 2500. A second roughly 7 to 12 cycle PCR used a sample-barcoded 5' primer and a J-beta primer mix. A template-switch 5' adaptor carrying 12 random nucleotides introduced a unique molecular identifier onto each TCR beta cDNA molecule. At least 2.5 million CDR3-containing paired-end reads were obtained from each sample. First-strand cDNA synthesis was performed from all RNA using the Mint cDNA synthesis kit, with priming by a TRBC-specific oligonucleotide. After uracil-DNA glycosylase treatment, a first 18-cycle PCR used universal primers M1SS and BC2_uni_R on all cDNA. In the paper's pipeline: Each sample was normalized by randomly selecting 1 million high-quality reads, each carrying a distinct molecular identifier. Instead of being binned into consensus sequences, reads that shared molecular identifiers were thrown out. CDR3 identification, clonotype clustering and error correction used MiTCR with a Q25 quality threshold and the strictest error-elimination algorithm. Lower-bound total TCR beta diversity was estimated with a nonparametric unseen species model using Euler transformation. Through fastp at Q25 and MiXCR, TCRdb rebuilt clones from the public reads, retaining in-frame beta chains. Rows are combined by CDR3 protein, so each entry shows the most common genes and DNA. These V and J calls derive from TCRdb rather than the authors' analysis. The sample table shows 750,000 to 950,000 distinct CDR3 sequences, and around 29% are seen once. The top ten constitute about 9.4% of the sample.

V was cut back by 1 base and J by 2 bases, leaving a gap of 13 bases between them. Inclusive of the bounding cysteine and phenylalanine, the CDR3 is 16 residues long. Just the 48-base CDR3 DNA is kept, in frame starting at base 1. CDR1 and CDR2 (SGHVS, FNYEAQ) derive from the germline V gene. The roughly 37 donors, aged about 6 to 95 years, were systemically healthy Caucasian individuals from Russia. Each donor gave ten milliliters of peripheral blood, drawn into EDTA-treated Vacutainer tubes. Ficoll-Paque density-gradient centrifugation was used to isolate PBMCs, with at least 7 million per sample. Total RNA was extracted from PBMCs with Trizol reagent, with at least 5.5 micrograms obtained per sample. For every donor, an aliquot of PBMCs went through flow cytometry to measure the percentages of naive CD45RAhigh/CD27high T cells. These data were likewise used in another study, on T cells of mothers and their children. As the second study states: The donors were nine systemically healthy Caucasian individuals, made up of three mothers and their six children. cDNA synthesis consumed the entire amount of extracted RNA, loaded at 1.5 ug RNA in each 15 ul reaction. In the second PCR, the M1S primer added sample barcodes and 2-4 random nucleotides. More than 8.5 million TCR beta CDR3 reads were obtained from each mother, and some 3.3 million reads were obtained from each child. Thymic selection shapes the output of TCR recombination in a similar way in related and unrelated pairs, and inherited differences have a minor effect. Normalized repertoire overlap in related mother-child pairs was always slightly higher than in unrelated mother-child pairs, but the difference was never significant. With a sensitivity of about 100 clones per million clonotypes, no persistent microchimeric T cell clones were detected. In the study, deep NGS was used to compare the TCR beta repertoires of mothers and children, and features distinguishing related mother-child pairs from unrelated individuals were sought. On average, the children were roughly 11 +/- 4 years old, while the mothers were approximately 40 +/- 4 years old. After adapter ligation with NEBNext reagents, the libraries were sequenced on Illumina HiSeq 2000 with 100+100 nt paired-end reads. To prevent cross-contamination, the mother and child libraries were prepared one month apart and sequenced in separate runs. For each donor, between about 450,000 and 2,300,000 distinct TCR beta clonotypes were identified. Naive TCR beta clonotypes were estimated from low-frequency clonotypes matched to each donor's FACS-determined naive share, without sorting.

The sequenced material came from blood. This sequence uses TRBV7-6 and TRBJ2-3; no D segment can be confidently identified. This TCR was sampled from a woman in her forties in good health. The DNA sequence reads TGTGCCAGCAGCTTAGAACAGAACCTGTACACAGATACGCAGTATTTT. Translated, this is CASSLEQNLYTDTQYF. The variable domain in full, with residues beyond the CDR3 obtained from the reference TRBV7-6 and TRBJ2-3 genes, is GAGVSQSPRYKVTKRGQDVALRCDPISGHVSLYWYRQALGQGPEFLTYFNYEAQQDKSGLPNDRFSAERPEGSISTLTIQRTEQRDSAMYRCASSLEQNLYTDTQYFGPGTRLTVL.